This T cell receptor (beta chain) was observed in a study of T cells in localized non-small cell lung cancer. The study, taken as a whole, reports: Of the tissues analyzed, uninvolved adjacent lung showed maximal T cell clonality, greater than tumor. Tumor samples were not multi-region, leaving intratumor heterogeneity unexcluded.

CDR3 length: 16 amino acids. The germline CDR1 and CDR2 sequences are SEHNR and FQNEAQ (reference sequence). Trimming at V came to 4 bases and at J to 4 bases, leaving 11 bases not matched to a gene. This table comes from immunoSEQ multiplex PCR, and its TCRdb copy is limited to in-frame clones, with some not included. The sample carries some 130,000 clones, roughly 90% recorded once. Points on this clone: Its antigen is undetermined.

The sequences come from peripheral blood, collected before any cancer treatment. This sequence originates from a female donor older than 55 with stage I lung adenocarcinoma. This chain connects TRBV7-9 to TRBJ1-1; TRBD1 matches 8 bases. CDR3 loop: CASSWSIGTGGTEAFF. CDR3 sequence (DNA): TGTGCCAGCAGCTGGTCGATAGGGACAGGAGGCACTGAAGCTTTCTTT.